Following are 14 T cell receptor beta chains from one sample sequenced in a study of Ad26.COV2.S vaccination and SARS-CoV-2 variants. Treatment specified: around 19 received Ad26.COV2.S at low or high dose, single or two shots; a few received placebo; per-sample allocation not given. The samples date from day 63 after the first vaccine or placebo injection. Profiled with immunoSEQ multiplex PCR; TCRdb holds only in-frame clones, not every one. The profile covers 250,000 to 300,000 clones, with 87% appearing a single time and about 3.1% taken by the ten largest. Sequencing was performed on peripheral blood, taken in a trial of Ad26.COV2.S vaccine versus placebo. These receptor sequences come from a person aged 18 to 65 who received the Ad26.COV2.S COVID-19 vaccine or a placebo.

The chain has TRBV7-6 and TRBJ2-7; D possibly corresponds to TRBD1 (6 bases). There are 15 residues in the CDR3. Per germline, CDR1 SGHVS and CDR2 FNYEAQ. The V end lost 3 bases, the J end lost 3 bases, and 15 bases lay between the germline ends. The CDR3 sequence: CASSFSTGNIYEQYF. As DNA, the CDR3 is TGTGCCAGCAGCTTTTCGACAGGAAACATCTACGAGCAGTACTTC.

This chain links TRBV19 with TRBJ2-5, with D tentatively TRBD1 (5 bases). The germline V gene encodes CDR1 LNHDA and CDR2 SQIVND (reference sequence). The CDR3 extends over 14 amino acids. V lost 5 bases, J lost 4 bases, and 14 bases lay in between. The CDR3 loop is CASSPGHGGETQYF. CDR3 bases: TGTGCCAGTAGTCCCGGACACGGCGGAGAGACCCAGTACTTC. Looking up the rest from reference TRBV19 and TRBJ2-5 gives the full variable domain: DGGITQSPKYLFRKEGQNVTLSCEQNLNHDAMYWYRQDPGQGLRLIYYSQIVNDFQKGDIAEGYSVSREKKESFPLTVTSAQKNPTAFYLCASSPGHGGETQYFGPGTRLLVL.

Here the CDR3 reads CASSLAGGGILETQYF. The CDR3 region has the DNA TGCGCCAGCAGCTTGGCCGGCGGGGGAATATTGGAGACCCAGTACTTC. The rearrangement uses TRBV5-1 and TRBJ2-5; 7 bases fit TRBD2. After removal of 0 bases from V and 5 bases from J, the junction contained 10 bases not matched to a gene. From germline, CDR1 is SGHRS and CDR2 YFSETQ. The CDR3 totals 16 residues.

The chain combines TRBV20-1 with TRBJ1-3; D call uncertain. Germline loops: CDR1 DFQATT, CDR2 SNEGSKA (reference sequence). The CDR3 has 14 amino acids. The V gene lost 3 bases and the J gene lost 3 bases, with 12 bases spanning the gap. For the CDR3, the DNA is TGCAGTGCTAGTAGCGGGGAAGGTGGAAACACCATATATTTT. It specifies CSASSGEGGNTIYF.

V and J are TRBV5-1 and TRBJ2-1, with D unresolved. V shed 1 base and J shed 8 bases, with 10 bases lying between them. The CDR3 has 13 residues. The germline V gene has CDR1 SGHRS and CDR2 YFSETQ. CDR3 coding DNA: TGCGCCAGCAGCTTGATGACTTCGGATGAGCAGTTCTTC. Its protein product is CASSLMTSDEQFF.

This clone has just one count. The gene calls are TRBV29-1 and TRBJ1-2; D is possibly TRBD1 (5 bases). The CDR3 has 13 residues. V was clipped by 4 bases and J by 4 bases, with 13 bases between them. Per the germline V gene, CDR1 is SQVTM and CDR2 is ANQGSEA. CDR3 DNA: TGCAGCGTTGTCGTGGGGCACAGCTATGGCTACACCTTC. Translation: CSVVVGHSYGYTF. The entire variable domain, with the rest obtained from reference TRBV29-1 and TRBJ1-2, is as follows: SAVISQKPSRDICQRGTSLTIQCQVDSQVTMMFWYRQQPGQSLTLIATANQGSEATYESGFVIDKFPISRPNLTFSTLTVSNMSPEDSSIYLCSVVVGHSYGYTFGSGTRLTVV.

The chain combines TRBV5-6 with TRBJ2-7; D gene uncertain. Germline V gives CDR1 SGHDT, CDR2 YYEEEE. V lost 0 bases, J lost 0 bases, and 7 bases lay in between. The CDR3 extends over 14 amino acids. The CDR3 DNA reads TGTGCCAGCAGCTTGGGCCCAAGCTCCTACGAGCAGTACTTC. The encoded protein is CASSLGPSSYEQYF.

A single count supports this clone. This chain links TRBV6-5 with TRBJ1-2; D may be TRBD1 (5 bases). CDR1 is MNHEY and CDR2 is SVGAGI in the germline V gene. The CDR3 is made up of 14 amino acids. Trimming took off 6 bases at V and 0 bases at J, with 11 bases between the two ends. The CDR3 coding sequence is TGTGCCAGCAGCGACAGCTACACTAACTATGGCTACACCTTC. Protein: CASSDSYTNYGYTF.

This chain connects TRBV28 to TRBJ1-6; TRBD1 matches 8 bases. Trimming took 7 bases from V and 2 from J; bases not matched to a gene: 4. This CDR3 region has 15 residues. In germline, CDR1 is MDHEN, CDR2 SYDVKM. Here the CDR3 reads CASTTQGAYNSPLHF. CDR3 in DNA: TGTGCCAGCACCACACAGGGGGCCTATAATTCACCCCTCCACTTT.

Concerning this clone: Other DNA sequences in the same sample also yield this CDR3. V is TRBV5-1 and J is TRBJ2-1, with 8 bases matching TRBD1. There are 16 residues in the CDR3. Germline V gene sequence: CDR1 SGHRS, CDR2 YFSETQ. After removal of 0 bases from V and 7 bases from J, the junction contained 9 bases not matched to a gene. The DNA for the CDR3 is TGCGCCAGCAGCTTGGCGGGGCAGGGGGCTGGAAATGAGCAGTTCTTC. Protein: CASSLAGQGAGNEQFF.

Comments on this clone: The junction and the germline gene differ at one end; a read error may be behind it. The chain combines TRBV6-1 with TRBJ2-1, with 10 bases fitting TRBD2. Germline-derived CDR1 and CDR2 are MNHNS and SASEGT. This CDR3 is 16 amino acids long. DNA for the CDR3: TGTGCCGGCAGTGACGTAACTAGCGGGATTTACAATGAGCAGTTCTTC. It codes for CAGSDVTSGIYNEQFF.

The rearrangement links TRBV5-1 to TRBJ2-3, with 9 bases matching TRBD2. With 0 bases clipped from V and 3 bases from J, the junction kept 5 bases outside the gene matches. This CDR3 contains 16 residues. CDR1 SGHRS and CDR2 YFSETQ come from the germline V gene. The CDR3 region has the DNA TGCGCCAGCAGCTTGGAAGGCGGGGGGGAAACAGATACGCAGTATTTT. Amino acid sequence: CASSLEGGGETDTQYF.

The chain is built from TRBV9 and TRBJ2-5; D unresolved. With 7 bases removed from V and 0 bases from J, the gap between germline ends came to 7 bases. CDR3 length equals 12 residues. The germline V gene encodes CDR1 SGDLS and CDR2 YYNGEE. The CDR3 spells CASAENQETQYF. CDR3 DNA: TGTGCCAGCGCGGAGAACCAAGAGACCCAGTACTTC.

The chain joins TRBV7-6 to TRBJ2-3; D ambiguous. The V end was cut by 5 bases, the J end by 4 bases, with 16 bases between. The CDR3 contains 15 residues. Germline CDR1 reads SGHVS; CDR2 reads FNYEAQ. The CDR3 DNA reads TGTGCCAGCAGCCCCAGCCCAGTAGTCCCAGATACGCAGTATTTT. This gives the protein CASSPSPVVPDTQYF.